This T cell receptor (beta chain) was recorded in a study of shared clonotypes between healthy human individuals (dated by TCRdb to the early 2020s). As for the study more broadly: The cohort comprised a couple of women and a few men aged 18 to 49 years. For each donor, CD4 naive and CD4 memory were each run on three plates, CD8 naive on two plates, and CD8 memory on one plate. To increase sequencing depth and limit assay-specific biases, different laboratories used diverse techniques to prepare libraries and sequence TCR repertoires. Between about 0.8 and 8.9 billion PBMCs per donor were obtained by leukapheresis. Blood TCR repertoires of five healthy adults were deeply sequenced to estimate repertoire size and the extent of clonotype sharing between individuals.

TCR CDR3 regions were amplified from genomic DNA by multiplex PCR using the deep immunoSEQ assay. Extracted genomic DNA from each cell subset was distributed evenly across all wells of several immunoSEQ 96-well plates, and each plate was treated as a replicate. For sorted subsets, 150 to 200 ng genomic DNA, equal to tens of thousands of T cell genomes, was loaded into each replicate PCR. Purified libraries were measured with a Qubit 3.0 fluorometer, size-checked on a Bioanalyzer 2100, and measured again with the KAPA Library Quantification kit. Each immunoSEQ 96-well plate was sequenced on its own single-read 150-cycle Illumina NextSeq 550 flow cell. The original methods were these. Because the immunoSEQ output included only junctional sequences and no quality scores, the filtering could not be the same as the filtering used for full-length reads. Sequences were annotated with PyIR, a Python wrapper for IgBLAST v1.9, using IMGT germline references to assign V/J genes and CDR3. Reads with weak V/J assignments (E-value above 1e-6), missing CDR3, stop codons, out-of-frame junctions, or ambiguous translated residues were removed. V3J clonotypes were defined as sequences sharing an identical inferred V gene, J gene, and CDR3 amino acid sequence. Percentage overlap between repertoires was computed as shared unique clonotypes divided by the size of the smaller repertoire. Richness of each repertoire was evaluated using RTK rarefaction, the Chao1 estimator, and Recon v2.1 estimates of unobserved clonotypes. Generation probabilities for all TCRbeta clonotypes obtained by the gDNA method from a handful of donors were computed using OLGA. TCRdb retrieved this table from immuneACCESS and kept in-frame rearrangements only. Not all clones are present; in checked studies, unresolved V genes account for under half, and no reason is known for the remainder. D and trimming come from the DNA, and the V and J calls and clone size come from that table. In all, the sample holds a few million clones, and roughly 92% of those were seen once. Of the sample, about 0.13% is held by the ten largest clones.

The donors were healthy, HIV-negative adults who had no recently reported acute infections or vaccinations. Every donor was a Caucasian adult living in Nashville, Tennessee, USA. CD4+ T cells were enriched through magnetic negative selection, after which naive cells were positively selected on CD45RA and the remaining negative fraction served as the memory subset. After blood collection by leukapheresis, PBMCs were isolated using Ficoll-Histopaque density gradient centrifugation and then cryopreserved in the vapor phase of liquid nitrogen. Purity and quantity of every magnetically sorted T cell population were checked by analytical flow cytometry. Each sorted fraction had its genomic DNA isolated and then quantified by UV absorbance on a Nanodrop 2000c. CDR1 and CDR2 were assigned from the germline V gene (reference sequence) as SEHNR and FQNEAQ. Inclusive of the bounding cysteine and phenylalanine, the CDR3 is 18 residues long. Only the CDR3 region is kept as DNA, spanning 54 bases read in frame from base 1. The germline V and J ends show losses of 0 bases and 2 bases respectively, and no gene match explains 8 bases of the junction.

The paper's findings and limits, for the study overall: Compared with non-shared clonotypes, clonotypes shared by all four sorted-subset donors had higher generation probabilities. The genetic and exposure-history diversity represented was limited by the small number of donors. Even with the large sequencing depth, rarefaction of the sorted-subset datasets indicated that sequencing was incomplete. Naive subsets generally had larger estimated clonotype richness than memory subsets. Sampling was limited to blood, and TCR repertoires in tissue likely differ from TCR repertoires in blood. Pairwise subsampling indicated that sequencing depth was expected to affect the degree of clonotype sharing among donors. Across a handful of donors, approximately 4.9% of naive CD4, approximately 4% of naive CD8, under 2.5% of memory CD4, and approximately 0.42% of memory CD8 clonotypes were shared.

As for this clone: Its antigen is still unknown. No base-level quality is on record; no much larger clone is a single base apart.

In this chain, TRBV7-9 is recombined with TRBJ2-5; the central 11 bases match TRBD2. Sample: naive CD4+ T cells sorted from blood. What the cell subset or site label conveys for this sample: CD45RA+ positively selected. This TCR was recovered from a man between 18 and 35 years old in good health. The CDR3 corresponds to CASSLATSGVNLQETQYF. The DNA reads as follows: TGTGCCAGCAGCTTAGCGACTAGCGGGGTCAATCTGCAAGAGACCCAGTACTTC.